These T cell receptor beta chains were read from a single sample in a study of blood T cell repertoires in COVID-19. Sequencing used immunoSEQ multiplex PCR; TCRdb keeps in-frame clones, though not all of them. The sample gives roughly 270,000 clones, roughly 85% of which show up once; roughly 5% is in the top ten. Material for sequencing was peripheral blood. Receptors originate from a man aged 50-60 years with active or convalescent COVID-19. The CDR3 runs from the conserved cysteine through the conserved F or W. The D gene is left open where the match is weak. Size is stated for part of the rows, as once, few or many counts, or as a class when the clone is expanded.

j_call clone_size v_call d_call cdr3_aa cdr3_nt
TRBJ1-3 - TRBV6-5 TRBD1 CASSRSTGTGNTIYF TGTGCCAGCAGTCGTTCGACAGGGACGGGAAACACCATATATTTT
TRBJ2-4 - TRBV28 TRBD1 CASSLIRTGGRIGAKNIQYF TGTGCCAGCAGCCTAATCAGGACAGGGGGCAGGATTGGGGCCAAAAACATTCAGTACTTC
TRBJ1-2 few TRBV6-5 TRBD1 CASSQGTGRYGYTF TGTGCCAGCAGCCAAGGGACAGGGCGGTATGGCTACACCTTC
TRBJ2-2 - TRBV5-1 - CASVKGGTGELFF TGCGCCAGCGTGAAAGGGGGCACCGGGGAGCTGTTTTTT
TRBJ2-1 - TRBV24-1 - CATNGDTNEQFF TGTGCCACCAATGGGGACACTAATGAGCAGTTCTTC
TRBJ2-3 - TRBV7-8 TRBD2 CASRATSGATSTDTQYF TGTGCCAGCAGGGCGACTAGCGGAGCGACTAGCACAGATACGCAGTATTTT
TRBJ1-1 once TRBV15 TRBD1 CATSRGVGTAMNTEAFF TGTGCCACCAGCAGAGGGGTAGGGACAGCAATGAACACTGAAGCTTTCTTT
TRBJ1-5 - TRBV6-2/TRBV6-3 - CASSSRKRGSNQPQHF TGTGCCAGCAGTTCCAGAAAGAGGGGGAGCAATCAGCCCCAGCATTTT
TRBJ2-1 - TRBV7-8 TRBD2 CASSPGLAGVNEQFF TGTGCCAGCAGCCCGGGACTAGCGGGAGTTAATGAGCAGTTCTTC
TRBJ2-7 - TRBV7-6 - CASRDRNSYEQYF TGTGCCAGCAGAGACAGGAACTCCTACGAGCAGTACTTC
TRBJ2-7 - TRBV5-4 TRBD1 CASSAHGQVGSYEQYF TGTGCCAGCAGCGCGCACGGACAGGTGGGATCCTACGAGCAGTACTTC
TRBJ2-7 - TRBV5-1 - CASSPRGFYEQYF TGCGCCAGCAGCCCTCGCGGGTTTTACGAGCAGTACTTC
TRBJ2-7 - TRBV12-3/TRBV12-4 TRBD1 CASSRQGGYEQYF TGTGCCAGCAGCCGACAGGGCGGCTACGAGCAGTACTTC
TRBJ1-6 - TRBV14 - CASSVRNSPLHF TGTGCCAGCAGTGTCAGGAATTCACCCCTCCACTTT
TRBJ1-2 few TRBV10-2 - CASSESGPTRGYTF TGCGCCAGCAGTGAGTCGGGTCCTACGCGGGGCTACACCTTC
TRBJ2-1 - TRBV28 TRBD1 CASCMGQGYEQFF TGTGCCAGCTGTATGGGACAGGGGTATGAGCAGTTCTTC
TRBJ2-7 - TRBV11-2 TRBD2 CASDSRGLADYEQYF TGTGCCAGCGATAGTAGAGGACTAGCCGACTACGAGCAGTACTTC
TRBJ2-2 - TRBV5-1 - CASSSGANTGELFF TGCGCCAGCAGCTCAGGGGCGAACACCGGGGAGCTGTTTTTT
TRBJ1-2 - TRBV5-1 - CASSLDSGGGYTF TGCGCCAGCAGCTTGGATAGTGGGGGCGGCTACACCTTC
TRBJ2-7 few TRBV7-6 - CASSPRGSSYEQYF TGTGCCAGCAGCCCAAGGGGCTCTTCCTACGAGCAGTACTTC
TRBJ2-1 - TRBV6-5 - CASSSRRTSGEQFF TGTGCCAGCAGCTCAAGGAGGACCTCGGGGGAGCAGTTCTTC
TRBJ2-3 - TRBV4-2 - CASSQDRRRDTQYF TGTGCCAGCAGCCAAGATAGGAGGAGGGATACGCAGTATTTT
TRBJ2-5 once TRBV28 TRBD2 CASSLLAGDKTQYF TGTGCCAGCAGTTTACTAGCGGGAGACAAGACCCAGTACTTC
TRBJ1-2 - TRBV7-3 - CASSLRERQRGYTF TGTGCCAGCAGCTTAAGGGAACGACAGCGCGGCTACACCTTC
TRBJ2-7 - TRBV18 - CASSPEEGASYEQYF TGTGCCAGCTCACCAGAAGAGGGAGCCTCCTACGAGCAGTACTTC